This T cell receptor (beta chain) emerged from a study of T cells in Graves' hyperthyroidism and ophthalmopathy (dated 2019 in TCRdb). General notes on the study: Peripheral blood was sampled at the time of initial diagnosis, prior to any treatment. To identify TCR V-J signatures that set the groups apart, the researchers used a discovery cohort of 100 patients, made up of around 40 with Graves' ophthalmopathy and approximately 57 with stable Graves' hyperthyroidism. Prospective prediction of ophthalmopathy was tested in an independent validation cohort of 18 to 20 hyperthyroidism patients and some 17 patients who later progressed to ophthalmopathy. The 100 discovery patients were randomly divided into training and test sets at a 7:3 ratio. In addition, the study compared T-cell repertoires in thyroid tissue and in blood from roughly six Graves' hyperthyroidism patients. Once sampling was done, hyperthyroidism patients were given methimazole at a starting dose of 30 mg daily, whereas ophthalmopathy patients were given high-dose intravenous methylprednisolone. According to the paper, TCR Vbeta CDR3 sequencing was carried out on some 130 peripheral blood samples, which came from around 43 ophthalmopathy, 80 or so hyperthyroidism and around 17 progressor patients. Broad study findings and their caveats: A 13 V-J signature model separated ophthalmopathy from stable hyperthyroidism, with roughly 88% sensitivity and just under 84% specificity in cross-validation and 80%/75% in testing. Sample size was not statistically predetermined, and blinding of investigators to group allocation was not performed. In validation, the model predicted progression to ophthalmopathy a median of 6.5 months before onset, with about 71% sensitivity and just under 75% specificity. Most expanded thyroid clonotypes (frequency above 0.001) were also detected in blood, suggesting blood repertoires may reflect thyroid immune responses.

Graves' hyperthyroidism was defined as stable when no progression to ophthalmopathy occurred over 18 months of follow-up. Hyperthyroidism patients were newly diagnosed, had a disease duration of under 2 months, and were aged 18 to 65 years. Patients with uncontrolled infections, other autoimmune diseases, pregnancy or lactation were excluded. Clinical symptoms, serum thyroxine and TRAb, thyroid ultrasound, and orbital computed tomography formed the basis for the diagnoses. Ficoll-Paque density gradient centrifugation was used to isolate PBMCs from about 10 ml of fresh peripheral blood. Trizol reagent was used to extract total RNA, and RNA quality was then checked on an Agilent 2100 Bioanalyzer. Regarding this clonotype: The target of this receptor is not known. Base qualities are not recorded, but no much larger clone differs from it by a single base.

TCR beta CDR3 regions were amplified from RNA transcripts. For the first round of RT-PCR on the TCR CDR3, the HTBI primer set was used together with the Qiagen OneStep RT-PCR kit. The libraries were constructed in a second round of multiplex PCR and then size-selected and purified. Sequencing of the libraries was done on an Illumina HiSeq2000 using paired-end 100 bp reads. In the authors' own workflow: Raw data were processed with SOAPnuke, discarding reads with adapters, uncalled bases, mean Phred below 15, or no exact constant-primer or identifier match. High-quality paired reads were merged with COPE v1.2.5, and unique nucleotide sequences were defined as clonotypes. Clonotypes were aligned to IMGT TRBV, TRBD and TRBJ reference segments using MiTCR v1.1. Analysis was restricted to V-J combinations with a frequency above 0.0001, which covered 99.2% of repertoires. A TCS score was defined as the ratio of F50 (clonal expansion) to E x V (chaos), with BLOSUM62-based TCRdist applied between CDR3 peptides within each V-J. Welch's t-statistics and random forest reduced around 550 V-J features to 10 to 15, which were used in a naive Bayes classifier (R e1071). Clones were called with MiXCR by TCRdb after fastp trimmed the public reads at Q25, and only in-frame beta chains were retained. Duplicate CDR3 protein sequences are folded into a single record with the most common DNA and genes. TCRdb, rather than the study authors, made the V and J calls. The sample contains 650,000 to 750,000 distinct CDR3 sequences, 12% to 15% of them found a single time. In total, the top ten clones hold about 9.4% of the sample.

The source material was blood. The clonotype comes from a woman younger than 35 with Graves' hyperthyroidism.

The CDR3 has the sequence CAWSFPDTQYF. The base sequence is TGTGCCTGGAGTTTTCCAGATACGCAGTATTTT. The V gene is TRBV30 and the J gene is TRBJ2-3; no confident D gene assignment can be made. CDR1 GTSNPN and CDR2 SVGIG are derived from the germline V gene (reference sequence). Including cysteine and phenylalanine, the CDR3 has 11 amino acids. The read is trimmed to its CDR3 DNA, 33 bases read in frame from base 1. V lost 2 bases and J lost 4 bases; the stretch between them is 4 bases long.